The following is a TCR beta chain sequence with its context. The CDR3 sequence is 11 residues long. The germline CDR1 and CDR2 sequences are DFQATT and SNEGSKA (reference sequence). Trimming stripped 4 bases from V and 9 bases from J, with 10 bases between. This specimen comes from a study of T cell changes during pregnancy in multiple sclerosis. The table came from immunoSEQ multiplex PCR; TCRdb's copy has only in-frame clones and leaves some out. The repertoire holds roughly 100,000 clones, with approximately 90% as singletons. The input for sequencing was peripheral blood, taken after pregnancy. The chain carries TRBV20-1 and TRBJ2-1; D might be TRBD1 (7 bases). The clonotype was recovered from a female donor with multiple sclerosis, enrolled in a pregnancy study. The CDR3 DNA sequence: TGCAGTGCTACAGGGGGGCGTGAGCAGTTCTTC. Protein product: CSATGGREQFF.